What follows are 24 T cell receptor beta chains derived from one specimen sequenced in a study of shared clonotypes between healthy human individuals (dated by TCRdb to the early 2020s). Receptors were amplified or captured by the immunoSEQ multiplex PCR assay. Entries here come from immuneACCESS through TCRdb and include only in-frame sequences with V and J called. Some clones fail to appear in such tables; in the studies checked, an unresolved V gene covers under half of the shortfall, and the cause of the remainder is unknown. Across this sample there are about 2.3 million clones, with about 92% seen only once. The top ten clonotypes cover approximately 0.4% of the sample. The sequenced sample consisted of naive CD4+ T cells from PBMCs. The sample's cell subset or site, from its label and the paper: CD45RA+ positively selected. The receptor set was obtained from a man younger than 30 in good health. Some clones in this sample may be carry-over from other donors' samples.

The CDR3: CASSLFSGRTVGTGELFF. The CDR3 region has the DNA TGTGCCAGCAGTTTATTCAGTGGGCGGACCGTTGGCACCGGGGAGCTGTTTTTT. V and J are TRBV27 and TRBJ2-2; no definite D call. CDR3 size: 18 residues. From germline, CDR1 is MNHEY and CDR2 SMNVEV (reference sequence). The V gene lost 1 base and the J gene lost 4 bases, with 19 bases spanning the gap.

The J gene is TRBJ1-1, the V gene TRBV5-1, with D possibly TRBD1 on 5 matching bases. Trimming stripped 0 bases from V and 1 base from J, with 7 bases between. This CDR3 contains 14 residues. Germline V lookup: CDR1 SGHRS, CDR2 YFSETQ. CDR3 bases: TGCGCCAGCAGCTTGGAACAGGCGAACACTGAAGCTTTCTTT. Its translation is CASSLEQANTEAFF. The full variable domain, in which reference TRBV5-1 and TRBJ1-1 provide the parts outside the CDR3, is KAGVTQTPRYLIKTRGQQVTLSCSPISGHRSVSWYQQTPGQGLQFLFEYFSETQRNKGNFPGRFSGRQFSNSRSEMNVSTLELGDSALYLCASSLEQANTEAFFGQGTRLTVV.

On this clone: Compared with germline, one end of the junction differs, possibly owing to a read error. The CDR3 bases are TGCGCCAGCAGCCAAGATTCAGGGCCTTGGGGGGAGCAGTACTTC. It codes for CASSQDSGPWGEQYF. The V gene is TRBV5-4, the J gene TRBJ2-7, with D perhaps given as TRBD1 or TRBD2 (5 bases each). Germline-derived CDR1 and CDR2 are SGHNT and YYREEE (reference sequence). The CDR3 consists of 15 residues.

This chain uses TRBV29-1 with TRBJ2-3, with TRBD2 matching over 7 bases. J lost 0 bases, V lost 4 bases, and 10 bases had no gene match. The CDR3 spans 16 residues. Germline V CDR1 and CDR2: SQVTM, ANQGSEA. The CDR3 here is CSVGGPRESSTDTQYF. The CDR3, as DNA: TGCAGCGTTGGGGGACCGCGGGAGTCTAGCACAGATACGCAGTATTTT.

The chain uses TRBV30 and TRBJ2-3; TRBD2 matches 8 bases. Germline V gives CDR1 GTSNPN, CDR2 SVGIG (reference sequence). V dropped 3 bases and J dropped 1; count of bases not matched to a gene: 6. The CDR3 totals 15 residues. This chain's CDR3 is CAWRTQTSGTDTQYF. DNA for the CDR3: TGTGCCTGGAGGACCCAGACTAGCGGCACAGATACGCAGTATTTT.

The CDR3 DNA reads as TGCGCCAGCAGCTTGGACAACACTAACTACGAGCAGTACTTC. Amino acids: CASSLDNTNYEQYF. This chain links TRBV5-1 with TRBJ2-7; D unresolved. The CDR3 is 14 residues long. V shed 0 bases and J shed 3 bases, with 10 bases lying between them. The germline V gene has CDR1 SGHRS and CDR2 YFSETQ.

J is TRBJ1-1 and V is TRBV9, with unresolved D. This CDR3 is 13 amino acids long. The V end lost 3 bases, the J end lost 4 bases, and 10 bases lay between the germline ends. The germline CDR1 and CDR2 sequences are SGDLS and YYNGEE. CDR3 in DNA: TGTGCCAGCAGCGAGGCACCCTTCACTGAAGCTTTCTTT. Amino acid sequence: CASSEAPFTEAFF.

The chain recombines TRBV28 with TRBJ2-1; 10 positions agree with TRBD1. CDR1 MDHEN and CDR2 SYDVKM come from the germline V gene. The CDR3 contains 16 residues. After removal of 3 bases from V and 2 bases from J, the junction contained 4 bases not matched to a gene. The CDR3: CASSFGDRGTYNEQFF. CDR3 DNA: TGTGCCAGCAGTTTTGGGGACAGGGGTACCTACAATGAGCAGTTCTTC.

In the case of this clone: At one of its ends the junction is not consistent with the germline gene, which may arise from a read error. The chain's CDR3 is CASSLTHGGNQPQHF. The CDR3, as DNA: TGTGCCAGCAGTTTAACCCACGGGGGCAACCAGCCCCAGCATTTT. The chain combines TRBV28 with TRBJ1-5; possibly TRBD1 for D (6 bases). This CDR3 comprises 15 residues. Per germline, CDR1 MDHEN and CDR2 SYDVKM.

This chain joins TRBV5-6 and TRBJ1-2; D is possibly TRBD1 (6 bases). The CDR3 covers 13 residues. Trimming shortened V by 4 bases and J by 10 bases, and 17 bases separated the two germline ends. Per germline, CDR1 SGHDT and CDR2 YYEEEE. CDR3 nucleotides: TGTGCCAGCAGCGCCGTGGGGGCTTTTGACTACACCTTC. Its translation: CASSAVGAFDYTF.

This clone was observed a single time. This sequence joins TRBV28 and TRBJ1-1, with D perhaps matching TRBD1 (6 bases). Trimming shortened V by 2 bases and J by 6 bases, and 10 bases separated the two germline ends. Per the germline V gene, CDR1 is MDHEN and CDR2 is SYDVKM. The CDR3 sequence is 13 residues long. CDR3 sequence (DNA): TGTGCCAGCAGTTTAAGGACAGTATCTGAAGCTTTCTTT. Its protein product is CASSLRTVSEAFF.

In regard to this clone: Other DNA sequences in the sample encode the same CDR3. The CDR3 DNA reads as TGTGCCAGCAGCTTCGACAGGGACTCTGGAAACACCATATATTTT. Encoded protein: CASSFDRDSGNTIYF. The genes are TRBV7-9 and TRBJ1-3; TRBD1 aligns across 7 bases. Per the germline V gene, CDR1 is SEHNR and CDR2 is FQNEAQ (reference sequence). J gave up 0 bases and V 3 bases, and 2 bases lay outside the gene matches. The CDR3 sequence is 15 residues long.

The chain joins TRBV10-3 to TRBJ2-1; TRBD1 aligns across 7 bases. The CDR3 consists of 15 residues. Germline lookup yields CDR1 ENHRY and CDR2 SYGVKD. Trimming at V came to 0 bases and at J to 10 bases, leaving 9 bases not matched to a gene. CDR3 coding DNA: TGTGCCATCAGTGAGTCAGGGGGCCCACCAGGGGAGCAGTTCTTC. The encoded protein is CAISESGGPPGEQFF.

Points on this clone: The sample carries other DNA sequences with the same CDR3. The genes are TRBV9 and TRBJ2-5, with D uncertain. The CDR3 runs 13 residues. Germline CDR1 and CDR2: SGDLS and YYNGEE. Trimming removed 0 bases at V and 5 bases at J, with 8 bases between. CDR3 in amino acids: CASSVGVGETQYF. The CDR3 nucleotides read TGTGCCAGCAGCGTAGGGGTGGGGGAGACCCAGTACTTC.

The V and J genes are TRBV7-9 and TRBJ2-5; 9 nucleotides align to TRBD2. The CDR3 has 15 amino acids. Germline V gene lookup returns CDR1 SEHNR and CDR2 FQNEAQ (reference sequence). V dropped 5 bases and J dropped 5; count of bases not matched to a gene: 9. CDR3: CASSRDAGGFETQYF. The DNA of the CDR3 is TGTGCCAGCAGCCGGGACGCGGGAGGGTTTGAGACCCAGTACTTC.

About this clone itself: The sample contains more than one DNA sequence encoding this CDR3. The chain recombines TRBV5-4 with TRBJ1-1; D remains unclear. V shed 0 bases and J shed 0 bases, with 6 bases lying between them. There are 14 residues in the CDR3. Germline loops: CDR1 SGHNT, CDR2 YYREEE (reference sequence). In DNA form, the CDR3 reads TGTGCCAGCAGCTTGGGACAAATGAACACTGAAGCTTTCTTT. Translation: CASSLGQMNTEAFF.

The gene calls are TRBV7-3 and TRBJ2-1; weak D call: TRBD1 (5 bases). V was pared by 0 bases and J by 2 bases, with 8 bases between. The CDR3 contains 15 residues. The V gene's germline CDR1 is SGHTA and CDR2 FQGTGA. CDR3 DNA sequence: TGTGCCAGCAGCTTAACCAGGGTTCCCTACAATGAGCAGTTCTTC. It is translated as CASSLTRVPYNEQFF.

The V and J genes are TRBV5-1 and TRBJ2-6; D is ambiguous. The CDR3 consists of 14 residues. V lost 7 bases and J 0 bases, leaving 8 bases between the germline ends. CDR1 is SGHRS and CDR2 is YFSETQ in the germline V gene. The CDR3 loop reads CASLPGSGANVLTF. CDR3 sequence (DNA): TGCGCCAGCCTCCCCGGCTCTGGGGCCAACGTCCTGACTTTC.

The chain combines TRBV2 with TRBJ2-3; D may correspond to TRBD1 or TRBD2 (10 bases each). The V gene's germline CDR1 is SNHLY and CDR2 FYNNEI. The CDR3 is 18 residues long. V lost 3 bases to trimming and J lost 2 bases, with 21 bases between them. CDR3 sequence: CASSDDRGLAGDTDTQYF. The CDR3 DNA reads as TGTGCCAGCAGTGATGACAGGGGGCTAGCGGGAGACACAGATACGCAGTATTTT.

This chain links TRBV30 with TRBJ2-2; 7 bases align to TRBD1. CDR1 is GTSNPN, CDR2 SVGIG, per germline (reference sequence). CDR3 length equals 14 residues. V gave up 6 bases and J gave up 0 bases; unmatched junction bases: 4. CDR3 DNA: TGTGCCTGCTGGGACAGAGCGAACACCGGGGAGCTGTTTTTT. Translated: CACWDRANTGELFF.

V is TRBV19 and J is TRBJ2-2; D remains unclear. This CDR3 spans 14 amino acids. The ends were cut back, 2 bases at V and 4 bases at J, with 8 bases in the middle. CDR1 is LNHDA, CDR2 SQIVND, per germline (reference sequence). CDR3 coding DNA: TGTGCCAGTAGTATAACTTCCCTCACCGGGGAGCTGTTTTTT. It yields the protein CASSITSLTGELFF.

The V call is TRBV19, the J call TRBJ2-2; no clear D gene. Germline CDR1 LNHDA, CDR2 SQIVND (reference sequence). Deletions cut 2 bases from V and 2 bases from J, with 9 bases between. This CDR3 is 15 amino acids long. The CDR3 DNA reads as TGTGCCAGTAGTATAAGCCACACTAACACCGGGGAGCTGTTTTTT. It encodes CASSISHTNTGELFF.

Of note for this clone: In the same sample, other DNA sequences code for this CDR3. The CDR3 loop reads CASSLDRVHEQYF. CDR3 in DNA: TGTGCCAGCAGTTTGGACAGGGTACACGAGCAGTACTTC. The chain joins TRBV28 to TRBJ2-7, with TRBD1 identical over 8 bases. The CDR3 sequence is 13 residues long. With 3 bases clipped from V and 5 bases from J, the junction kept 3 bases outside the gene matches. From germline, CDR1 is MDHEN and CDR2 SYDVKM.

The chain uses TRBV29-1 and TRBJ2-7; TRBD1 matches 8 bases. From germline, CDR1 is SQVTM and CDR2 ANQGSEA. This CDR3 is built from 14 residues. J was trimmed by 3 bases and V by 6 bases; bases with no gene match: 10. The CDR3 nucleotides read TGCAGCGTGAATACCGGGACAGGCCACTACGAGCAGTACTTC. This sequence encodes CSVNTGTGHYEQYF.